A single sample gave rise to the 6 T cell receptor beta chains below, sequenced in a study of blood T cells in healthy people across ages. A second PCR, run for about 6 to 11 cycles, used a sample-barcoded 5' primer plus a J-beta primer mix. TCRdb used MiXCR to reprocess the 5' RACE reads, holding one entry per CDR3 protein. The sample lists about 1 million distinct CDR3 sequences, roughly a quarter occurring once. This sample was also put to use in a study of T cells of mothers and their children.

The sequencing input was blood. The receptor set was obtained from a girl aged 2 to 9 in good health.

This clonotype was counted ten times or more. V usage is TRBV29-1 and J usage is TRBJ2-5; D is undetermined. V was pared by 5 bases and J by 4 bases, with 8 bases between. Germline V gene sequence: CDR1 SQVTM, CDR2 ANQGSEA. The CDR3 is 11 residues long. CDR3 loop: CSVHGLETQYF. The CDR3 DNA reads as TGCAGCGTTCACGGCTTAGAGACCCAGTACTTC.

In this sample, this clonotype turned up many times. The chain uses TRBV29-1 and TRBJ2-4, with TRBD1 identical over 7 bases. From germline, CDR1 is SQVTM and CDR2 ANQGSEA. V gave up 4 bases and J gave up 8 bases; unmatched junction bases: 8. The CDR3 runs 13 residues. CDR3 coding DNA: TGCAGCGTTGCTGGACAGGTTGTGGACATTCAGTACTTC. It translates to CSVAGQVVDIQYF.

The chain recombines TRBV27 with TRBJ1-2, with 9 bases fitting TRBD1. Germline V CDR1 and CDR2: MNHEY, SMNVEV (reference sequence). The CDR3 covers 15 residues. With 5 bases clipped from V and 4 bases from J, the junction kept 8 bases outside the gene matches. The CDR3 DNA reads as TGTGCCAGCAGTCCCCGGGGGGACAGGGTCTATGGCTACACCTTC. This codes for CASSPRGDRVYGYTF.

V is TRBV7-2 and J is TRBJ1-5, with a weak D call TRBD1 (5 bases). Germline CDR1 reads SGHTA; CDR2 reads FQGNSA. This CDR3 has 16 amino acids. V dropped 5 bases and J dropped 2 bases, with 16 bases sitting between them. The CDR3 loop is CASSLRVGGGNQPQHF. The CDR3 DNA follows: TGTGCCAGCAGCCTCAGGGTCGGCGGGGGCAATCAGCCCCAGCATTTT.

This clonotype was seen more than once but under ten times. The rearrangement uses TRBV7-9 and TRBJ2-5; D is uncertain. The V and J ends lost 0 bases and 4 bases respectively, with 15 bases between them. Germline V gives CDR1 SEHNR, CDR2 FQNEAQ (reference sequence). The CDR3 totals 16 residues. The CDR3 DNA reads TGTGCCAGCAGCTTAGCAGGCCTTTCATTGGGAGAGACCCAGTACTTC. This gives the protein CASSLAGLSLGETQYF.

CDR3 in DNA: TGCAGTGCTAGAGTTGTAGGGAACACTGAAGCTTTCTTT. This codes for CSARVVGNTEAFF. This chain links TRBV20-1 with TRBJ1-1; D is unclear. From germline, CDR1 is DFQATT and CDR2 SNEGSKA (reference sequence). Between the trimmed V and J ends, which lost 1 base and 1 base, there was a span of 7 bases. The CDR3 extends over 13 amino acids.